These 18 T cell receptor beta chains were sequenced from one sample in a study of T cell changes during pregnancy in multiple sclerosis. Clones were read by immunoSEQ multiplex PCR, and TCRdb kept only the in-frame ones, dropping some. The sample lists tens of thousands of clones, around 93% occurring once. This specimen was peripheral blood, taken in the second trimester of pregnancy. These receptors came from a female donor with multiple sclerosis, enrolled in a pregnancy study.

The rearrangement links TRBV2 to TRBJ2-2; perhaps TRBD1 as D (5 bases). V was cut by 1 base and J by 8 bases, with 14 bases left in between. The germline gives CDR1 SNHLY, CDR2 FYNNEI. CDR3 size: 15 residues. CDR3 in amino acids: CASSEEDTSWGELFF. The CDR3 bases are TGTGCCAGCAGTGAAGAGGACACCTCGTGGGGGGAGCTGTTTTTT.

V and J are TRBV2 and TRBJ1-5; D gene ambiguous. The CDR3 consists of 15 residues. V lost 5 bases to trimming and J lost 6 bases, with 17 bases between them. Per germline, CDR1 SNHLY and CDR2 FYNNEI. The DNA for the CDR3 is TGTGCCAGCAGTTTGGATATGATCGGCGGTCAGCCCCAGCATTTT. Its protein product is CASSLDMIGGQPQHF.

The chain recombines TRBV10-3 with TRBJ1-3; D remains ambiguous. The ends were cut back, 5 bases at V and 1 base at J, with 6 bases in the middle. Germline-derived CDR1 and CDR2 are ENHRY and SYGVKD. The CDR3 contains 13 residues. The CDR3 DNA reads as TGTGCCATCAGTTGGACTTCTGGAAACACCATATATTTT. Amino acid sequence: CAISWTSGNTIYF.

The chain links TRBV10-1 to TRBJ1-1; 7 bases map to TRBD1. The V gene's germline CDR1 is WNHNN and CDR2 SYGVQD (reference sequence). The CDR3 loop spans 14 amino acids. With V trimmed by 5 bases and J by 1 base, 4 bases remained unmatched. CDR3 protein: CASSQGVQNTEAFF. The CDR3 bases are TGCGCCAGCAGTCAGGGGGTGCAGAACACTGAAGCTTTCTTT.

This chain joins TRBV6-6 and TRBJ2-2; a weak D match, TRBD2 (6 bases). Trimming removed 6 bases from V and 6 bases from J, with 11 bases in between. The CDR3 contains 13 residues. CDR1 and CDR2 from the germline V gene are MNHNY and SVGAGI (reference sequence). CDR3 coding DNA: TGTGCCAGCAGCCGCGGGGTGGCCGGGGAGCTGTTTTTT. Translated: CASSRGVAGELFF.

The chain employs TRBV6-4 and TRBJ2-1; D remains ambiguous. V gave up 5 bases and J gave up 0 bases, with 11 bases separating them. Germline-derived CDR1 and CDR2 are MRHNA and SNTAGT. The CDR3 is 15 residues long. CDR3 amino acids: CASSPDTSSYNEQFF. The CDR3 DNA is TGTGCCAGCAGTCCTGACACGAGCTCCTACAATGAGCAGTTCTTC.

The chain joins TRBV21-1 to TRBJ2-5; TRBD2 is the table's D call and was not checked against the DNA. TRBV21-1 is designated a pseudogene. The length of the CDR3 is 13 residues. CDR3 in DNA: TGTGCCAGCAGCAAAGCTTCCCGGGAGATTCGGTACTTC. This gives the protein CASSKASREIRYF.

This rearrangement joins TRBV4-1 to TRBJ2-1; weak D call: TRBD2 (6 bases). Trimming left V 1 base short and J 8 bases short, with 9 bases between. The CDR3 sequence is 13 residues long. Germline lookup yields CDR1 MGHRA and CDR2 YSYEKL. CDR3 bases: TGCGCCAGCAGCCAAGGCGGGACGTATGAGCAGTTCTTC. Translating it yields CASSQGGTYEQFF.

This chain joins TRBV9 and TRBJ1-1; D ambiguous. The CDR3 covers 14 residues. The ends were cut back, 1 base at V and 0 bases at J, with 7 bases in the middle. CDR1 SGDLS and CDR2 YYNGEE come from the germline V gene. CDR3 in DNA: TGTGCCAGCAGCGTATCGGAGTTGAACACTGAAGCTTTCTTT. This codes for CASSVSELNTEAFF.

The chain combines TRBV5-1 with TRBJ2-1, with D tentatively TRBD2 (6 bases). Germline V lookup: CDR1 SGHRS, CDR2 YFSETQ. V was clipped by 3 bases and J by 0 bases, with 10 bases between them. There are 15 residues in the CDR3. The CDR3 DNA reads TGCGCCAGCAGCTGGGGCGGGAACTCCTACAATGAGCAGTTCTTC. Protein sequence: CASSWGGNSYNEQFF.

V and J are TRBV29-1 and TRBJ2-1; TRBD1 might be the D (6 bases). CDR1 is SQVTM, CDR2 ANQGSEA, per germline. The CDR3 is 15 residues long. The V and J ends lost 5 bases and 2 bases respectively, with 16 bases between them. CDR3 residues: CSVYPGQSTYNEQFF. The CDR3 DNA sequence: TGCAGCGTTTATCCAGGACAGAGTACCTACAATGAGCAGTTCTTC.

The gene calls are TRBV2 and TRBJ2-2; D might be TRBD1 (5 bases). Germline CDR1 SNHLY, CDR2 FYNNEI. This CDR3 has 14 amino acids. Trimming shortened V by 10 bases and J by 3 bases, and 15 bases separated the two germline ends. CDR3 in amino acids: CATSQGSYTGELFF. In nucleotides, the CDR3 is TGTGCCACTTCCCAGGGATCCTACACCGGGGAGCTGTTTTTT. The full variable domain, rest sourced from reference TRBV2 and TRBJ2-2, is EPEVTQTPSHQVTQMGQEVILRCVPISNHLYFYWYRQILGQKVEFLVSFYNNEISEKSEIFDDQFSVERPDGSNFTLKIRSTKLEDSAMYFCATSQGSYTGELFFGEGSRLTVL.

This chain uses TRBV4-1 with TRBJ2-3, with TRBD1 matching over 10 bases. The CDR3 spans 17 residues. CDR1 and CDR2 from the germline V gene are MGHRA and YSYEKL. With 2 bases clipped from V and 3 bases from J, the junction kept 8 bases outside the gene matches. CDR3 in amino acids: CASSQLPGQGSTDTQYF. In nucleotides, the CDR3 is TGCGCCAGCAGCCAACTCCCGGGACAGGGGTCAACAGATACGCAGTATTTT.

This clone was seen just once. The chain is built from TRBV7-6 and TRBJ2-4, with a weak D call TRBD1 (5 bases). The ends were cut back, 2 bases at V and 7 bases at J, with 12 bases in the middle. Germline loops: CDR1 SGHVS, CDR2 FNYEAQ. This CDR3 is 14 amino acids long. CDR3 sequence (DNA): TGTGCCAGCAGCTTAAACCCAGGGTATAACATTCAGTACTTC. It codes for CASSLNPGYNIQYF.

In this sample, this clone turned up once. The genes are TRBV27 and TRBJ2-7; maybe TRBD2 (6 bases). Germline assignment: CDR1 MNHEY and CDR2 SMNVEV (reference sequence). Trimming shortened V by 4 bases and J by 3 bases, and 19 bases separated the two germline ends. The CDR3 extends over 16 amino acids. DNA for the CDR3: TGTGCCAGCAGTTCCCCGATAGCGGATGGATTCTACGAGCAGTACTTC. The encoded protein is CASSSPIADGFYEQYF.

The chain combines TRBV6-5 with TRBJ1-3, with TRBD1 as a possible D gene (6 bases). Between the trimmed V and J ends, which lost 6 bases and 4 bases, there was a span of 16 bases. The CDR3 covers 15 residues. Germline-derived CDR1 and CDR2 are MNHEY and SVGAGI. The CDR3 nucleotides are TGTGCCAGCAGCCCTAGGGGGGGCAGAGGAAACACCATATATTTT. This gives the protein CASSPRGGRGNTIYF.

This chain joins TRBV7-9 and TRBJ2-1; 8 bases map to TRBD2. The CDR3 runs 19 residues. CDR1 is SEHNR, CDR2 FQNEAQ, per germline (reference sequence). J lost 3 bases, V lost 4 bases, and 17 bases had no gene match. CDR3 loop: CASSSERGRDLVLYNEQFF. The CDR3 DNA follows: TGTGCCAGCAGCTCAGAGCGGGGGCGGGACCTGGTACTCTACAATGAGCAGTTCTTC.

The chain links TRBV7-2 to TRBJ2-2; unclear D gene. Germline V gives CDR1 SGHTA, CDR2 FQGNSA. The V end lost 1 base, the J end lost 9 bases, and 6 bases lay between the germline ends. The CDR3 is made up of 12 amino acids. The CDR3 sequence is CASSLVVRELFF. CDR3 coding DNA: TGTGCCAGCAGCTTAGTAGTCCGGGAGCTGTTTTTT.